Below are 10 T cell receptor beta chains sequenced from a single sample in a study of blood T cell repertoires in COVID-19. The table came from immunoSEQ multiplex PCR; TCRdb's copy has only in-frame clones and leaves some out. The sample carries roughly 120,000 clones, 70% to 90% recorded once. The sequenced material came from peripheral blood. These receptors were obtained from a woman aged 50 to 60 with active or convalescent COVID-19.

V is TRBV29-1 and J is TRBJ1-1, with 8 bases fitting TRBD1. In germline, CDR1 is SQVTM, CDR2 ANQGSEA. The length of the CDR3 is 12 residues. V lost 7 bases, J lost 5 bases, and 6 bases stayed unmatched. CDR3 residues: CSGQGARTEAFF. CDR3 DNA sequence: TGCAGCGGGCAGGGGGCGCGGACTGAAGCTTTCTTT.

The chain has TRBV19 and TRBJ1-2, with 9 nucleotides matching TRBD1. The V segment lost 3 bases and the J segment 2 bases; nucleotides outside the gene matches: 7. Germline V gene lookup returns CDR1 LNHDA and CDR2 SQIVND (reference sequence). The CDR3 is 16 residues long. Here the CDR3 DNA reads TGTGCCAGTAGTATCAGGACAGGGGACGTAAACTATGGCTACACCTTC. Translation gives CASSIRTGDVNYGYTF.

In its sample, this clone was seen once. The chain has TRBV6-5 and TRBJ1-6; no definite D call. The CDR3 consists of 14 residues. The V and J ends lost 2 bases and 4 bases respectively, with 6 bases between them. CDR1 and CDR2 from the germline V gene are MNHEY and SVGAGI. The CDR3 bases are TGTGCCAGCAGTTACGCACTGTATAATTCACCCCTCCACTTT. Translation: CASSYALYNSPLHF.

The gene calls are TRBV3-1 (or the pseudogene TRBV3-2) and TRBJ2-7; TRBD1 matches 7 bases. Germline V gene sequence: CDR1 LGHDT, CDR2 YNNKEL (reference sequence). The CDR3 is made up of 15 amino acids. Losses at the gene ends were 2 bases for V and 2 bases for J; bases not matched to a gene: 6. CDR3 region: CASSQLPGQPYEQYF. The DNA for the CDR3 is TGTGCCAGCAGCCAACTTCCGGGACAGCCCTACGAGCAGTACTTC.

This clone was detected only once. The V gene is TRBV10-1, the J gene TRBJ2-7, with TRBD1 matching 7 bases. V lost 6 bases, J lost 5 bases, and 1 base stayed unmatched. The CDR3 is made up of 11 amino acids. Looked up from germline, CDR1 is WNHNN and CDR2 is SYGVQD (reference sequence). The CDR3 protein is CASSQGDEQYF. The DNA of the CDR3 is TGCGCCAGCAGCCAGGGGGACGAGCAGTACTTC.

V is TRBV10-3 and J is TRBJ2-5, with 9 bases lining up with TRBD1. CDR1 and CDR2 from the germline V gene are ENHRY and SYGVKD. This CDR3 region has 15 residues. V was pared by 7 bases and J by 5 bases, with 11 bases of the junction left unmatched. The DNA of the CDR3 is TGTGCCATCAAAAGGGGACAGGGTGGATCTGAGACCCAGTACTTC. Amino acids: CAIKRGQGGSETQYF.

The gene calls are TRBV5-1 and TRBJ1-2; 8 bases map to TRBD1. Trimming cost V 7 bases and J 8 bases; bases outside gene matches: 13. Per the germline V gene, CDR1 is SGHRS and CDR2 is YFSETQ. This CDR3 comprises 14 residues. CDR3 DNA: TGCGCCAGCCAAGACAGGGGACCGGCCTCGGGCTACACCTTC. This codes for CASQDRGPASGYTF.

The V and J genes are TRBV28 and TRBJ2-5; 10 positions agree with TRBD1. J gave up 4 bases and V 6 bases, and 5 bases lay outside the gene matches. Germline assignment: CDR1 MDHEN and CDR2 SYDVKM. CDR3 length equals 14 residues. CDR3 residues: CASRNRDRGETQYF. The CDR3 DNA reads as TGTGCCAGCAGGAATCGGGACAGGGGAGAGACCCAGTACTTC.

This chain links TRBV30 with TRBJ2-1, with 8 nucleotides matching TRBD2. The CDR3 spans 14 residues. In germline, CDR1 is GTSNPN, CDR2 SVGIG (reference sequence). V trimming: 5 bases; J trimming: 9 bases; junction bases outside the gene matches: 12. CDR3 loop: CAWSTSVRSGEQFF. CDR3 bases: TGTGCCTGGTCGACTAGCGTGCGCTCTGGTGAGCAGTTCTTC.

A word on this clone: A read error may account for a junction end that differs from germline. The V gene is TRBV19, the J gene TRBJ1-3, with 7 nucleotides matching TRBD1. The CDR3 contains 17 residues. Germline loops: CDR1 LNHDA, CDR2 SQIVND (reference sequence). CDR3 amino acids: CASSVDSRDRRGNTIYF. The CDR3 DNA is TGTGCCAGTAGTGTAGATTCCCGGGACAGAAGGGGAAACACCATATATTTT.